This entry concerns a single TCR beta chain. Germline V gene data show CDR1 as SGHRS and CDR2 as YFSETQ. The CDR3 spans 14 residues. Germline trimming cut 4 bases from V and 7 bases from J; bases unmatched to any gene: 7. This sample stems from a study of blood T cell repertoires in COVID-19. Study background: Some COVID-19 samples were acute and others convalescent; all came from the United States, Italy and Spain. T cells, B-cell-depleted T cells, or PBMCs supplied cDNA or gDNA.

In the original analysis: Estimation of nucleated cell counts relied on the amplification of reference gene primers. Sequencing used immunoSEQ multiplex PCR; TCRdb keeps in-frame clones, though not all of them. The V and J calls and the clone size are those of that table, but D and trimming were determined from the DNA. The sample holds roughly 200,000 clones, about 80% seen once. Source material: peripheral blood. The clonotype comes from a human donor in a cohort sampled during active COVID-19. The chain uses TRBV5-1 and TRBJ2-5, with 10 bases lining up with TRBD1. The CDR3: CASSPDRGQVTQYF. The CDR3 nucleotides read TGCGCCAGCAGCCCTGACAGGGGGCAGGTGACCCAGTACTTC.